This T cell receptor (beta chain) was recovered during a study of blood T cell repertoires in COVID-19. Study context: Samples taken during acute and convalescent COVID-19 were collected in the United States, Italy and Spain.

This table comes from immunoSEQ multiplex PCR, and its TCRdb copy is limited to in-frame clones, with some not included. The table lists hundreds of thousands of clones, about nine tenths of them singletons. The CDR3 runs 17 residues. The chain carries TRBV21-1 and TRBJ2-3; TRBD2 reflects the table's D call only, with no check against the DNA. TRBV21-1 is labeled a pseudogene. The sequence was collected from a man in his sixties who had recovered from COVID-19. The specimen was peripheral blood. Written as DNA, the CDR3 is TGTGCCAGCAGCAAAGGTTGGGGGGGTTGGGCTACAGATACGCAGTATTTT. Protein: CASSKGWGGWATDTQYF.